This T cell receptor beta chain was sequenced during a study of T cells in Graves' hyperthyroidism and ophthalmopathy. Overall study context: Staff took peripheral blood when the initial diagnosis was made, before any treatment began.

TCR beta CDR3 region amplification was performed from RNA transcripts. First-round RT-PCR targeting the TCR CDR3 was performed with the HTBI primer set. TCRdb reanalysed the multiplex PCR reads using MiXCR and keeps one entry per CDR3 protein. The table lists about 560,000 distinct CDR3 sequences, approximately 15% of them singletons. Many counts were recorded for this clonotype. As yet, its antigen is unknown. Study-wide results and limits: Stable hyperthyroidism was separated from ophthalmopathy by a model based on 13 V-J features.

Graves' hyperthyroidism without ophthalmopathy progression within 18 months was termed stable. Around 10 ml of fresh peripheral blood supplied the PBMCs. The CDR3 has 13 amino acids. J lost 7 bases, V lost 4 bases, and 6 bases had no gene match. The germline gives CDR1 WNHNN, CDR2 SYGVQD (reference sequence). The TCR was taken from a woman in her twenties or thirties with Graves' hyperthyroidism. The chain recombines TRBV10-1 with TRBJ2-7; TRBD1 matches 8 bases. Sequences were obtained from blood. The CDR3 nucleotides are TGCGCCAGCAGTGTAGGACAGGGCGAAGAGCAGTACTTC. Its translation is CASSVGQGEEQYF.